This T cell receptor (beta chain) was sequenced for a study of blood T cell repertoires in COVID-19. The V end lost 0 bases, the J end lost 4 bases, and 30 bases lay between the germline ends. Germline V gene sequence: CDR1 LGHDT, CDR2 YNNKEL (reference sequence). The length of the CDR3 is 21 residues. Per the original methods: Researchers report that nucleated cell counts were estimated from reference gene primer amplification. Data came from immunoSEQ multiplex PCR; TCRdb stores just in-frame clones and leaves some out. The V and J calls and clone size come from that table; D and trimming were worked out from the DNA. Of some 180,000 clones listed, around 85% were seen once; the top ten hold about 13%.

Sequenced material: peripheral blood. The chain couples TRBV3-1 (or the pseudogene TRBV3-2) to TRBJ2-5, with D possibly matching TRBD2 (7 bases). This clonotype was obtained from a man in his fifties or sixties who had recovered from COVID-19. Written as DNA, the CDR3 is TGTGCCAGCAGCCAAGACATCAAAAGGGTCGGGGGGCACGTGAATGGAGAGACCCAGTACTTC. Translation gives CASSQDIKRVGGHVNGETQYF.